The entry that follows covers one T cell receptor (beta chain) sequence. Its cognate antigen is unknown. This entry belongs to a study of cytomegalovirus exposure and HLA in healthy donors. Points from the study as a whole: TCR beta V- and J-gene trimming was later associated with a missense DCLRE1C variant.

The CDR3 extends over 17 amino acids. Per the germline V gene, CDR1 is SGHNT and CDR2 is YYREEE (reference sequence). V was pared by 4 bases and J by 1 base, with 11 bases of the junction left unmatched. Both 60 Vbeta primers and 13 Jbeta primers went into the PCR. Data came from immunoSEQ multiplex PCR; TCRdb stores just in-frame clones and leaves some out. The data show fewer than 150,000 clones, 60% to 80% seen once. The gene calls are TRBV5-4 and TRBJ2-3, with 8 nucleotides matching TRBD2. This clonotype originated in a male donor in good health and CMV-seronegative. The source material was PBMCs. The CDR3 region is CASSEDRTSFRTDTQYF. CDR3 bases: TGTGCCAGCAGCGAAGATAGGACTAGCTTTCGCACAGATACGCAGTATTTT.